The 17 T cell receptor beta chains listed next were all sequenced from one sample in a study of CD8 T cells in Susac syndrome. Reverse transcription of about 0.45 to 1 ug RNA was carried out with random hexamers. In TCRdb, the immunoSEQ multiplex PCR reads were re-called with MiXCR into one record per CDR3 protein. Here the sample spans 300,000 or so distinct CDR3 sequences, 92% being singletons. Sample: CD4+ T cells from PBMCs. The receptor set was obtained from a human donor with multiple sclerosis.

The chain links TRBV6-5 to TRBJ2-1; D tentatively fits TRBD1 or TRBD2 (5 bases each). This CDR3 has 12 residues. Germline CDR1 MNHEY, CDR2 SVGAGI. Trimming took 0 bases from V and 12 from J, leaving 9 bases between them. CDR3: CASSYSGGVQFF. The CDR3 DNA sequence: TGTGCCAGCAGTTACTCTGGGGGAGTGCAGTTCTTC.

The chain couples TRBV18 to TRBJ1-1; maybe TRBD1 (5 bases). The CDR3 spans 16 residues. CDR1 and CDR2 (germline): KGHSH, LQKENI. The ends were cut back, 3 bases at V and 5 bases at J, with 19 bases in the middle. The CDR3 DNA reads as TGTGCCAGCTCACCTGCGGCAGGGCGGGGTAATACTGAAGCTTTCTTT. Its protein is CASSPAAGRGNTEAFF.

This clonotype was found once. This chain uses TRBV2 with TRBJ2-1; no reliable D call. From germline, CDR1 is SNHLY and CDR2 FYNNEI. This CDR3 contains 13 residues. The germline V and J ends were trimmed by 7 bases and 7 bases, with 14 bases remaining between them. CDR3 protein: CASTNLGSNEQFF. The CDR3 coding sequence is TGTGCCAGCACCAATTTAGGCTCTAATGAGCAGTTCTTC.

The chain combines TRBV6-1 with TRBJ2-7, with no clear D. V shed 5 bases and J shed 0 bases, with 11 bases lying between them. Germline values: CDR1 MNHNS, CDR2 SASEGT. The CDR3 is made up of 14 amino acids. As DNA, the CDR3 is TGTGCCAGCAGTACTATAGATAACTCCTACGAGCAGTACTTC. Its protein is CASSTIDNSYEQYF.

The CDR3 spells CASSLVGTPGTEAFF. The CDR3 region has the DNA TGTGCCAGCAGCTTAGTGGGGACCCCGGGCACTGAAGCTTTCTTT. The V call is TRBV7-8, the J call TRBJ1-1; tentative D call: TRBD1 (5 bases). CDR1 and CDR2 from the germline V gene are SGHVS and FQNEAQ. V lost 1 base, J lost 4 bases, and 13 bases lay in between. The CDR3 consists of 15 residues.

The chain couples TRBV6-2 or TRBV6-3 to TRBJ2-2; either TRBD1 or TRBD2 may fit D (5 bases each). CDR3 length: 17 residues. Looked up from germline, CDR1 is MNHEY and CDR2 is SVGEGT. V was pared by 2 bases and J by 5 bases, with 18 bases between. For the CDR3, the DNA is TGTGCCAGCAGTTACCCGCACGGGACGATTTCGACCGGGGAGCTGTTTTTT. Residues: CASSYPHGTISTGELFF.

V and J are TRBV9 and TRBJ2-7; D may match TRBD1 or TRBD2 (6 bases each). Germline V gene sequence: CDR1 SGDLS, CDR2 YYNGEE. Trimming took 4 bases from V and 7 from J, leaving 18 bases between them. CDR3 length: 14 residues. Written as DNA, the CDR3 is TGTGCCAGCAGCCCCAGGACAGCCCGGGGGGAGCAGTACTTC. The encoded protein is CASSPRTARGEQYF.

This rearrangement joins TRBV4-3 to TRBJ2-7; a possible D gene is TRBD2 (5 bases). The CDR3 runs to 16 residues. Trimming left V 3 bases short and J 7 bases short, with 22 bases between. Germline V gives CDR1 LGHNA, CDR2 YSLEER. The CDR3 sequence: CASSQSRGPMPLEQYF. The CDR3 coding sequence is TGCGCCAGCAGCCAGTCCCGCGGGCCCATGCCGCTGGAGCAGTACTTC.

Comment on this clonotype: At one end the junction does not follow the germline gene, possibly because of a read error. The gene calls are TRBV4-2 and TRBJ1-1; weak D call: TRBD1 (6 bases). The germline V gene has CDR1 LGHNA and CDR2 YNFKEQ. CDR3 length: 13 residues. The CDR3 region has the DNA TGTGCCAGCAGCCAAGACGGCCGGGACACGGATCTCTTT. Protein: CASSQDGRDTDLF.

The V call is TRBV6-5, the J call TRBJ2-6, with TRBD2 as a possible D gene (6 bases). This CDR3 contains 17 residues. The V gene lost 0 bases and the J gene lost 3 bases, with 12 bases spanning the gap. Germline V gene data show CDR1 as MNHEY and CDR2 as SVGAGI. CDR3 residues: CASSYSAGEDGANVLTF. The CDR3 DNA is TGTGCCAGCAGTTACTCGGCCGGGGAGGATGGGGCCAACGTCCTGACTTTC.

The chain joins TRBV5-4 to TRBJ2-3, with 15 bases matching TRBD2. Losses at the gene ends were 4 bases for V and 0 bases for J; bases not matched to a gene: 6. From germline, CDR1 is SGHNT and CDR2 YYREEE (reference sequence). The CDR3 loop spans 18 amino acids. CDR3 nucleotide sequence: TGTGCCAGCAGCCCTCGGGGACTAGCGGGGGGAAGCACAGATACGCAGTATTTT. The encoded protein is CASSPRGLAGGSTDTQYF.

The rearrangement joins TRBV4-1 to TRBJ2-7; 10 nucleotides line up with TRBD2. This CDR3 has 17 amino acids. From germline, CDR1 is MGHRA and CDR2 YSYEKL. Trimming took 3 bases from V and 6 from J; bases not matched to a gene: 14. As DNA, the CDR3 is TGCGCCAGCAGCCAGCGGGCCGGGACTAGCGACGGAGCCGAGCAGTACTTC. As protein: CASSQRAGTSDGAEQYF.

V usage is TRBV9 and J usage is TRBJ2-1, with TRBD2 matching 8 bases. The CDR3 has 15 residues. Germline V gene lookup returns CDR1 SGDLS and CDR2 YYNGEE. The ends lost 1 base at V and 8 bases at J; junction bases unmatched: 8. As DNA, the CDR3 is TGTGCCAGCAGCGTAATTACAGCGGGAGTAGATGAGCAGTTCTTC. Translated: CASSVITAGVDEQFF. The entire variable domain, with the rest obtained from reference TRBV9 and TRBJ2-1, is as follows: DSGVTQTPKHLITATGQRVTLRCSPRSGDLSVYWYQQSLDQGLQFLIQYYNGEERAKGNILERFSAQQFPDLHSELNLSSLELGDSALYFCASSVITAGVDEQFFGPGTRLTVL.

This clonotype was seen more than once but under ten times. The rearrangement joins TRBV7-2 to TRBJ1-1; TRBD1 might be the D (5 bases). The CDR3 runs 15 residues. From germline, CDR1 is SGHTA and CDR2 FQGNSA. Trimming shortened V by 1 base and J by 1 base, and 10 bases separated the two germline ends. The CDR3 is CASSLVGQGNTEAFF. Here the CDR3 DNA reads TGTGCCAGCAGCTTAGTCGGGCAGGGGAACACTGAAGCTTTCTTT.

The V call is TRBV30, the J call TRBJ2-1; 13 bases align to TRBD2. With 1 base clipped from V and 8 bases from J, the junction kept 2 bases outside the gene matches. CDR3 length: 14 amino acids. Germline-derived CDR1 and CDR2 are GTSNPN and SVGIG (reference sequence). CDR3 amino acids: CAWSGLAGGYEQFF. The CDR3 nucleotides read TGTGCCTGGAGTGGACTAGCGGGGGGCTATGAGCAGTTCTTC.

The chain carries TRBV6-1 and TRBJ2-1; D is ambiguous. The CDR3 runs to 13 residues. CDR1 is MNHNS, CDR2 SASEGT, per germline. V was shortened by 6 bases and J by 0 bases, with 6 bases between the two germline ends. The CDR3 nucleotides are TGTGCCAGCAGAGTGAGCTCCTACAATGAGCAGTTCTTC. Its translation is CASRVSSYNEQFF.

This chain joins TRBV9 and TRBJ2-4; D might be TRBD1 or TRBD2, each matching 5 bases. Trimming pared 0 bases from V and 8 bases from J, leaving 12 bases between. The germline gives CDR1 SGDLS, CDR2 YYNGEE. CDR3 size: 14 residues. The CDR3 coding sequence is TGTGCCAGCAGCGTAGACTCGGGGACGGACATTCAGTACTTC. Residues: CASSVDSGTDIQYF.